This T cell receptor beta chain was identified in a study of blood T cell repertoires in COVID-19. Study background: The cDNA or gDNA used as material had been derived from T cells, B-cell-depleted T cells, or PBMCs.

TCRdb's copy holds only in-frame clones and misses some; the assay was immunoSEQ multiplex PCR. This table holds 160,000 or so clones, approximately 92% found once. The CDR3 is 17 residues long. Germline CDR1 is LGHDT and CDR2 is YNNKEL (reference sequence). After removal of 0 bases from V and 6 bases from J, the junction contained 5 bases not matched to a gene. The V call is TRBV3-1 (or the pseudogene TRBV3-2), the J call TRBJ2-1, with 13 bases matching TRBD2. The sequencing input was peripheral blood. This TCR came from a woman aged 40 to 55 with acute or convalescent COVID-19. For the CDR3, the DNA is TGTGCCAGCAGCCAAGAGAAGGGACTAGCGGGGCTCAATGAGCAGTTCTTC. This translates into CASSQEKGLAGLNEQFF.